What follows is one T cell receptor beta chain and its context. The specificity of this receptor is unknown. Base quality data are lacking; no much larger clone is found one base away. The cohort comprised 550 to 700 healthy bone marrow donors. At the time of sampling, every cohort member was nominally healthy, though immune exposures that went unrecorded were likely present. The donor tested CMV seropositive and was one of the 289 seropositive cohort members. A peripheral blood sample was provided by each donor, and peripheral blood mononuclear cells were used for TCR beta sequencing. Genomic DNA was extracted from the blood cell samples with the Qiagen DNeasy Blood Extraction Kit. This sample stems from a study of cytomegalovirus exposure and HLA in healthy donors (dated by TCRdb to the late 2010s). Looking at the study overall: An earlier analysis of roughly 500 of the donors reported roughly 270 Gb of sequence data and roughly 100 million unique TCR beta sequences from some 180 million T cells. In the later analysis, no new phenotypic data were used to find candidate immune exposures; instead, reliance was placed on TCR beta sequences and their occurrence across donors. Among 398 genotyped donors of the cohort, an average of around 240,000 unique TCR beta nucleotide sequences were sequenced per donor, roughly 18% of them non-productive. The aim of the study was to test whether cataloging public T cell receptors could identify signatures of past pathogen exposure. Both class I and class II loci were covered by HLA typing, at four-digit resolution. The study profiled the T cell repertoires of under 700 subjects by immunosequencing and related them to cytomegalovirus serostatus. Roughly 5 DR-DQ haplotypes were handled as single units for association and clustering, since linkage in the cohort was strong. Every repertoire in the discovery cohort had been generated on one and the same sequencing platform. To predict cytomegalovirus infection status, the study brought together high-throughput TCR immunosequencing, statistical association of individual TCRs with disease status, and machine learning. Typing coverage differed by locus: A, B, C, DRB1 and DQB1 were typed in roughly 620-640 donors, DQA1 in 500 to 550, DPA1 in approximately 600, and DPB1 in 450 to 480. To decide whether each TCR beta V gene segment behaved as functional or pseudogenic, an earlier analysis of approximately 590 of the donors relied on high-throughput TCR beta sequencing. Genome-wide SNP genotypes for about three fifths of the roughly 670 donors were used in a later genetic analysis, which treated that subset as a discovery cohort. In addition to the first cohort of 666 subjects, a separate validation cohort of approximately 110 different subjects was used. Donor age, sex, ethnicity and CMV serostatus were compiled together with the repertoire data. Roughly 300 gigabases of sequencing data and approximately 85 million unique TCR sequences were included in an early release covering under 650 HLA-typed donors. Among the approximately 400 genotyped donors, about 85% belonged to the genetic ancestry cluster associated with self-reported Caucasian donors. A later analysis re-analyzed previously published TCR beta repertoires from 660 or so donors and added high-resolution HLA genotyping to study TCR occurrence patterns.

After removal of 6 bases from V and 2 bases from J, the junction retains 3 bases not matched to a gene. The CDR3 holds 14 amino acids from the cysteine to the phenylalanine. Only the CDR3 part of the read is kept: 42 bases, read in frame from the first base. The CDR1 and CDR2 encoded by the germline V gene (reference sequence) are LNHDA and SQIVND. Points the paper makes about the study in general: While some public TCRs were present in many individuals, most TCR sequences turned up only very rarely across donors. A later genetic analysis reported fewer N-insertions in productive TCRs among donors in an Asian-associated ancestry cluster than the roughly 720-donor mean. HLA typing was unavailable for some donors at each locus, so association tests used only the typed subset. The study listed 170 or so TCR beta chains as associated with cytomegalovirus. Some IMGT-functional V segments, including TRBV6-2 and TRBV6-3, could not be told apart with the 87-base-pair reads, so those segments were excluded. In a later analysis, HLA-associated TCR beta chains were found to be more clonally expanded and to have lower generation probabilities than equally common non-associated chains. The authors suggested that the approach could potentially be generalized to other disease states and immunological phenotypes. According to a later analysis, most CMV-associated TCR beta chains appeared to be HLA-restricted, and the HLA associations seemed to be driven largely by CMV exposure. A further reported finding was that TCR beta sequences accurately predicted the HLA-A and HLA-B alleles for most subjects in the first cohort. The sequencing pipeline was judged likely to have produced a cluster of highly shared sequence variants as a technical artifact. In a later analysis, the rate of TCR association differed among HLA loci, with DRB1 alleles having the most associated TCRs and HLA-C alleles having the fewest. This cohort had only TCR beta chains sequenced, and the lack of alpha or paired-chain data limited which features could be detected. In a later analysis, several top co-occurrence clusters were reported to appear linked to parvovirus B19, influenza, CMV and Epstein-Barr virus. Correlated functional status among segregating V segments might reflect linkage disequilibrium, but an unknown experimental factor could not be ruled out. Three of the identified cytomegalovirus-associated TCR beta chains were confirmed in vitro to be specific for cytomegalovirus antigens. In a later genetic analysis, a missense DCLRE1C variant was associated with V-gene and J-gene trimming of TCR beta chains, and the association was replicated in an independent cohort. In an earlier analysis of 587 of the donors, most TCR beta V segments appeared in productive rearrangements about 87% or about 30% of the time, broadly matching IMGT annotations. Around 16 rarely observed V segments, including chromosome 9 orphons, were excluded from the earlier analysis of approximately 500 of the donors because counts were too low. Assigning TCR associations to individual alleles was difficult when HLA alleles, especially DR and DQ, strongly co-occurred. Specific HLA alleles were associated with 18,000 or so TCR beta sequences at a false discovery rate of 0.05 in a later analysis. The classifier was reported to diagnose cytomegalovirus status with high specificity and sensitivity in both the original cohort and the validation cohort. Roughly uniform sequencing depth across donors was assumed in presence/absence analyses, although this assumption may not hold. For the cohort, immune exposure information was limited to CMV serostatus.

The library was prepared using the immunoSEQ multiplex PCR assay. For the multiplex PCR, a mixture combining 60 forward primers for TCR Vbeta segments and 13 reverse primers for TCR Jbeta segments was used. The CDR3 region of rearranged TCR beta genes was amplified from genomic DNA by a multiplex PCR assay. On the Illumina HiSeq System, the amplified TCR beta libraries were sequenced as 87-base-pair reads. Per the authors' processing: A later analysis tallied around 82 million unique TCR beta chains across the 666 repertoires, and about 10 million of those chains were shared by two or more donors. To remove PCR and sequencing errors, raw reads were error-corrected and collapsed into unique sequences using a nearest-neighbor algorithm that merged closely related sequences. V, D and J gene segments were assigned by aligning CDR3 sequences to IMGT reference sequences. For a sequence to be retained, a match of at least six nucleotides was required to both a V gene segment and a J gene segment. Rearrangements were called productive when the CDR3 lacked stop codons and stayed in frame with V and J; all others were non-productive. Following IMGT convention, CDR3 was defined as the stretch from the second conserved V-encoded cysteine to the conserved J-encoded phenylalanine. Sequences without an unambiguous match to a single V gene segment were excluded from the earlier analysis of about 600 of the donors. In an earlier analysis of several hundred of the donors, V segments were called functional above 56.7% productive rearrangements and were called segregating when the between-donor standard deviation exceeded 5%. A statistical classification framework was built for diagnosing cytomegalovirus status from the catalog of TCR beta chain sequences. V and J gene assignment, in a later analysis, came from comparing TCR nucleotide sequences with IMGT/GENE-DB human TR gene sequences. Using the TCRdist pipeline, a later analysis assigned CDR3 sequences along with most-parsimonious VDJ recombination scenarios. In a later analysis, every TCR beta chain was defined by the combination of its CDR3 amino acid sequence and its V-gene family, and reads without a unique V-gene family were dropped. To address suspected cross-contamination and a sequencing artifact, a later analysis removed 550 to 750 highly shared, low-generation-probability nucleotide sequences. For each public chain, a later analysis derived a clonal expansion index from normalized ranks of inferred template counts within each repertoire. In a later analysis, generation probabilities were computed with a VDJ recombination model fitted to out-of-frame rearrangements, and the resulting probabilities were checked against IGoR. In a later analysis, hypergeometric tests were used to score TCR-TCR, TCR-HLA and TCR-CMV co-occurrence, with a repertoire-size bias correction applied to TCR pairs. False discovery rates were estimated in a later analysis by permuting HLA or CMV assignments 20 times. In a later analysis, co-occurring TCRs were grouped with DBSCAN, and TCRdist sequence similarity was added when clustering was performed within HLA-allele-positive subsets. For co-occurrence clustering, repertoires with fewer than 30,000 or more than 120,000 public chains were excluded, along with about five repertoires with anomalous nucleotide sharing. Held by TCRdb, this immuneACCESS table contains in-frame sequences only and omits some clones. Under half of the omission traces to an unresolved V gene where checked; the cause of the rest is unknown. Clone size and V and J calls were adopted from that table, with D and trimming inferred from the DNA. Present in this sample are roughly 120,000 clones, approximately 74% of which were seen just once. The ten largest clones take up 4% to 5% of the sample.

Input material: PBMCs. In this chain, TRBV19 is recombined with TRBJ2-5; 10 middle bases align to TRBD2. This receptor was identified in a woman aged 40-49 years in good health and CMV-seropositive. This receptor has the CDR3 CASRPTSGQETQYF. The DNA sequence follows: TGTGCCAGTAGGCCGACTAGCGGGCAAGAGACCCAGTACTTC.